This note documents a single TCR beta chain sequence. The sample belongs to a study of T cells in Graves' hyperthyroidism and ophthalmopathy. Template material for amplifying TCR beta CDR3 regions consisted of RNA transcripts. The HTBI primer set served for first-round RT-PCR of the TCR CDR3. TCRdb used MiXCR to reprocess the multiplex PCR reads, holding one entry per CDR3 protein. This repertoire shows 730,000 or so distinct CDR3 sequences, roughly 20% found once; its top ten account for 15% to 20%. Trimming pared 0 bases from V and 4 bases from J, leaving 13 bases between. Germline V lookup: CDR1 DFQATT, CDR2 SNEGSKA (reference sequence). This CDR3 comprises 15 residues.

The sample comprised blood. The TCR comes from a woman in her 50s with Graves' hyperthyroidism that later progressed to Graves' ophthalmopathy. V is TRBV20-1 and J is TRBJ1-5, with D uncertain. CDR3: CSARDVRAGNQPQHF. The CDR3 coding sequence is TGCAGTGCTAGAGATGTGCGAGCGGGGAATCAGCCCCAGCATTTT.